This T cell receptor (beta chain) appears in the sequencing data of a study of blood T cell repertoires in COVID-19. Germline V gives CDR1 WNHNN, CDR2 SYGVQD (reference sequence). Trimming removed 3 bases from V and 9 bases from J; junction bases left unmatched: 7. This CDR3 comprises 16 residues. The assay was immunoSEQ multiplex PCR, and TCRdb's table has in-frame clones only and misses some. Counted here are 25,000 to 30,000 clones, about 84% occurring once; the ten biggest clones make up about 50%. This receptor was taken from a man between 45 and 60 years old with active or convalescent COVID-19. The chain employs TRBV10-1 and TRBJ2-1, with 14 positions matching TRBD2. The sample consisted of peripheral blood. The CDR3 loop is CASSEDGTSGSREQFF. The CDR3 DNA reads as TGCGCCAGCAGTGAAGACGGGACTAGCGGGAGCCGTGAGCAGTTCTTC.